This T cell receptor (beta chain) was identified in a study of T-cell memory formation after mild COVID-19. The CDR3 length is 14 residues. One entry per CDR3 protein, called by TCRdb with MiXCR from the 5' RACE reads. Of around 250,000 distinct CDR3 sequences in the sample, roughly 17% were seen once. Study conclusions and caveats: Second-wave clones reaching peak frequency on day 37 lacked confirmed SARS-CoV-2 specificity. Whereas later expanders leaned CD4+, clones contracting day 15 to 85 showed a balanced CD4/CD8 makeup.

Worth noting for this clonotype: Its antigen is unknown.

The source material was PBMCs or a T cell subset sorted from them (not recorded which). The V call is TRBV21-1, the J call TRBJ2-7; TRBD1 is taken as the D call from the table, unchecked against the DNA. TRBV21-1 is flagged as a pseudogene. The sequence derives from a man aged 18 to 35 who had mild COVID-19 (a few samples of this study predate the infection). Cell type and time point are not known. As DNA, the CDR3 is TGTGCCAGCAGCGGGCGGGGAAGGGCCTACGAGCAGTACGTC. Translating gives CASSGRGRAYEQYV.